This TCR beta chain was captured by sequencing in a study of blood T cell repertoires in COVID-19. Germline V CDR1 and CDR2: MDHEN, SYDVKM. Trimming took 7 bases from V and 2 from J, leaving 8 bases between them. The CDR3 consists of 13 residues. In its sample, this clone was seen once. Produced via immunoSEQ multiplex PCR; TCRdb's table is partial and in-frame only. The sample lists some 270,000 clones; 85% to 90% were seen once. V gene TRBV28 combines with J gene TRBJ2-2; D unresolved. This sequence was found in a man younger than 45 with acute or convalescent COVID-19. Sequenced sample: peripheral blood. CDR3: CASIRSNTGELFF. CDR3 coding DNA: TGTGCCAGCATACGGAGCAACACCGGGGAGCTGTTTTTT.